These 13 T cell receptor beta chains share one sample of origin, sequenced in a study of blood T cells in healthy people across ages. It was with a sample-barcoded 5' primer and a J-beta primer mix that a second PCR of about 6 to 11 cycles was run. TCRdb called the 5' RACE reads again in MiXCR, with one record for every CDR3 protein. This sample has 650,000 to 1,000,000 distinct CDR3 sequences, with about 42% found just once. The specimen sequenced was blood. The receptors derive from a man at least 80 years old in good health.

The V and J genes are TRBV9 and TRBJ1-3; the D is unclear. V was cut by 4 bases and J by 0 bases, with 17 bases left in between. Germline V gene sequence: CDR1 SGDLS, CDR2 YYNGEE. There are 17 residues in the CDR3. The CDR3 DNA sequence: TGTGCCAGCAGCCCTCAAGGTGGTTTTAGCTCTGGAAACACCATATATTTT. Residues: CASSPQGGFSSGNTIYF.

This chain's CDR3 is CASSQVLAEGTYEQYF. DNA for the CDR3: TGTGCCAGCAGCCAAGTACTAGCGGAGGGGACCTACGAGCAGTACTTC. The chain uses TRBV4-2 and TRBJ2-7; 8 nucleotides agree with TRBD2. The germline gives CDR1 LGHNA, CDR2 YNFKEQ. The CDR3 runs to 16 residues. The J segment lost 2 bases and the V segment lost 1 base, leaving 7 bases of the junction unmatched.

The genes are TRBV27 and TRBJ2-4, with 9 bases fitting TRBD1. V gave up 4 bases and J gave up 3 bases; unmatched junction bases: 10. Germline V lookup: CDR1 MNHEY, CDR2 SMNVEV (reference sequence). The CDR3 extends over 17 amino acids. The CDR3 region is CASSSDSTGGGKNIQYF. The CDR3 nucleotides are TGTGCCAGCAGTTCCGATTCGACAGGGGGAGGCAAAAACATTCAGTACTTC.

This clonotype was found a few times. The V call is TRBV4-2, the J call TRBJ2-7; 9 bases map to TRBD1. CDR3 length equals 15 residues. From germline, CDR1 is LGHNA and CDR2 YNFKEQ. Trimming at V came to 2 bases and at J to 9 bases, leaving 11 bases not matched to a gene. CDR3 region: CASSQSPDRGVAQYF. Written as DNA, the CDR3 is TGTGCCAGCAGCCAAAGTCCCGACAGGGGGGTAGCGCAGTACTTC.

Remarks on this clonotype: No DNA is shown, since the ends of the CDR3 on it are uncertain; the CDR3 is the one TCRdb lists. The rearrangement uses TRBV11-3 and TRBJ2-1. 14 amino acids form the CDR3, both terminal residues included. The V gene's germline CDR1 is SGHNT and CDR2 YENEEA. CDR3 loop: CASSSSGLLDEQFF.

This chain joins TRBV29-1 and TRBJ1-4; possible D gene TRBD1, 5 bases. The germline V gene has CDR1 SQVTM and CDR2 ANQGSEA. Trimming left V 4 bases short and J 8 bases short, with 14 bases between. The CDR3 runs to 13 residues. This CDR3 reads CSVVQAAGEKLFF. The CDR3 region has the DNA TGCAGCGTTGTACAGGCGGCGGGGGAAAAACTGTTTTTT.

V gene TRBV20-1 combines with J gene TRBJ2-1; 11 bases are a match to TRBD2. The junction had 11 bases not matched to a gene; V was cut back by 3 bases and J by 7 bases. This CDR3 is 16 amino acids long. From germline, CDR1 is DFQATT and CDR2 SNEGSKA (reference sequence). CDR3 in DNA: TGCAGTGCTAGCCTGGGGGCTAGCGGGAGGTGGAATGAGCAGTTCTTC. Translating gives CSASLGASGRWNEQFF.

The rearrangement uses TRBV6-2 or TRBV6-3 and TRBJ1-1; a weak D match, TRBD1 (6 bases). Germline CDR1 is MNHEY and CDR2 is SVGEGT. The CDR3 extends over 12 amino acids. Trimming left V 2 bases short and J 8 bases short, with 9 bases between. The CDR3 bases are TGTGCCAGCAGTTACCCAGACAGGGAAGCTTTCTTT. It codes for CASSYPDREAFF.

This clonotype was observed many times. The rearrangement links TRBV29-1 to TRBJ2-7, with D possibly TRBD1 on 6 matching bases. This CDR3 spans 12 amino acids. Trimming took 6 bases from V and 2 from J, leaving 11 bases between them. Germline CDR1 SQVTM, CDR2 ANQGSEA. The CDR3 spells CSVDRCTYEQYF. CDR3 nucleotide sequence: TGCAGCGTCGACAGGTGTACCTACGAGCAGTACTTC.

The chain employs TRBV20-1 and TRBJ2-7, with D possibly called TRBD1 or TRBD2 (5 bases each). Germline V lookup: CDR1 DFQATT, CDR2 SNEGSKA (reference sequence). The CDR3 runs to 15 residues. V was clipped by 0 bases and J by 1 base, with 13 bases between them. Here the CDR3 DNA reads TGCAGTGCTAGAGATCCTAGCCAGGGTTCCTACGAGCAGTACTTC. This encodes CSARDPSQGSYEQYF.

This clonotype was detected ten times or more. This chain links TRBV7-2 with TRBJ2-3; 8 positions match TRBD2. Germline trimming cut 6 bases from V and 3 bases from J; bases unmatched to any gene: 8. CDR1 is SGHTA, CDR2 FQGNSA, per germline. CDR3 length: 15 amino acids. The CDR3, as DNA: TGTGCCAGCAGACCGAGCGGGAGTGGAACAGATACGCAGTATTTT. Residues: CASRPSGSGTDTQYF. Full variable domain (outside the CDR3, taken from reference TRBV7-2 and TRBJ2-3): GAGVSQSPSNKVTEKGKDVELRCDPISGHTALYWYRQSLGQGLEFLIYFQGNSAPDKSGLPSDRFSAERTGGSVSTLTIQRTQQEDSAVYLCASRPSGSGTDTQYFGPGTRLTVL.

The genes are TRBV2 and TRBJ2-1, with 9 bases aligning to TRBD1. The closer fit of TRBJ2-7 to the DNA end suggests the J call may be wrong. From germline, CDR1 is SNHLY and CDR2 FYNNEI. The CDR3 is 15 amino acids. CDR3: CASKDRGGSYNEQYF. In nucleotides, the CDR3 is TGTGCCAGCAAGGACAGGGGAGGGTCCTACAATGAGCAGTACTTC.

V gene TRBV3-1 combines with J gene TRBJ2-7; perhaps TRBD2 as D (6 bases). Germline V gene data show CDR1 as LGHDT and CDR2 as YNNKEL (reference sequence). Deletions cut 1 base from V and 2 bases from J, with 24 bases between. CDR3 length: 19 residues. This chain's CDR3 is CASSQGRGRSGTGTYEQYF. The CDR3 nucleotides are TGTGCCAGCAGCCAAGGCCGGGGTAGATCGGGGACTGGGACCTACGAGCAGTACTTC.